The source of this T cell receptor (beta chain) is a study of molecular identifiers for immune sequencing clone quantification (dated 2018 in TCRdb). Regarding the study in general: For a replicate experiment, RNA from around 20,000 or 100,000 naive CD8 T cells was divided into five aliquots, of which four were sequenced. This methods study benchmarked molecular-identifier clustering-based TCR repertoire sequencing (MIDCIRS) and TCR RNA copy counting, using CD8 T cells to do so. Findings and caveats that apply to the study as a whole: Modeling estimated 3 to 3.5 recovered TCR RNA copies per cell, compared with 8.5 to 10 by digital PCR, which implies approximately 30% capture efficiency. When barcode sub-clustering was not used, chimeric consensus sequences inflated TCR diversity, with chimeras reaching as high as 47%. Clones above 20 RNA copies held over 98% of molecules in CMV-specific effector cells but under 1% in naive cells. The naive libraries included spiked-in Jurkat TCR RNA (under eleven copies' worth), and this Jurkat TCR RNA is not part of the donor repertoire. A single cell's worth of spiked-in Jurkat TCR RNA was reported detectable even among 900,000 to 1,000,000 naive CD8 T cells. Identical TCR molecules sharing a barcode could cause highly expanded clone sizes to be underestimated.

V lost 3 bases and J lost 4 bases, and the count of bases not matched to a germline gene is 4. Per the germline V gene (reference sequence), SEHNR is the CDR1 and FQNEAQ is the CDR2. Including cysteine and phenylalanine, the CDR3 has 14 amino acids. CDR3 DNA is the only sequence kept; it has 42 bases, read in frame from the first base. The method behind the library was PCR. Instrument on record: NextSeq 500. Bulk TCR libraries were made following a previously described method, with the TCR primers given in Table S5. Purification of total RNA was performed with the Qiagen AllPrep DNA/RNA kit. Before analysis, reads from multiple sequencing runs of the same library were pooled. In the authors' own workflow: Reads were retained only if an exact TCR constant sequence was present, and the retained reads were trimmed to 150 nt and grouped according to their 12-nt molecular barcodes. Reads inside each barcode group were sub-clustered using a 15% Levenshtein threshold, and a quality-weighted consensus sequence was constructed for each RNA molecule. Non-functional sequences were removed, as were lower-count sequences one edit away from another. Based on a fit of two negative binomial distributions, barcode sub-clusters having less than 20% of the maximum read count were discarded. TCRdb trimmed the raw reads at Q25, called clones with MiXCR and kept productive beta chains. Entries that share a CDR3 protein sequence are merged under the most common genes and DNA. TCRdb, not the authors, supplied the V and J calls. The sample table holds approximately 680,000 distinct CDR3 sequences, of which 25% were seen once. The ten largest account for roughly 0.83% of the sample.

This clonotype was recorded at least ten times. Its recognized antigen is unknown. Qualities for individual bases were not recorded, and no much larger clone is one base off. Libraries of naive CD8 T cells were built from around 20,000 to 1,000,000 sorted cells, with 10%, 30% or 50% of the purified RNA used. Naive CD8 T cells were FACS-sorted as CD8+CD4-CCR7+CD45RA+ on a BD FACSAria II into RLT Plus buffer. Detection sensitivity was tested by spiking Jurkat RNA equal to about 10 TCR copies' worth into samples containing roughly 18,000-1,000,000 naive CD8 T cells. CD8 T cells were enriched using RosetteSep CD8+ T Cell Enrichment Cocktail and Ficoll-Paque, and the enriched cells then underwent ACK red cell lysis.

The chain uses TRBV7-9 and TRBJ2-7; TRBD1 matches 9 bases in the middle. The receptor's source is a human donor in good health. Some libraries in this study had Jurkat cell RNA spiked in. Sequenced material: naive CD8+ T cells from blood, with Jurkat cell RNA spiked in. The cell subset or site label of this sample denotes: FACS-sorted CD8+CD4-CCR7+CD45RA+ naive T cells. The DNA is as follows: TGTGCCAGCAGCTTCGGGACAGGGTGGTACGAGCAGTACTTC. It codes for CASSFGTGWYEQYF.